Below are 23 T cell receptor beta chains sequenced from a single sample in a study of Graves' ophthalmopathy and Graves' hyperthyroidism (dated by TCRdb to the late 2010s). Sequencing took place on an Illumina HiSeq 2000. For repertoire sequencing, TCR beta CDR3 regions were amplified from RNA transcripts. The first round of RT-PCR was done with HTBI primers and the Qiagen OneStep RT-PCR kit, and was followed by a second round of multiplex PCR, then size selection and purification. In TCRdb, the public reads were trimmed at Q25 with fastp and aligned with MiXCR, with productive beta chains retained. All rows with the same CDR3 protein become a single entry with the most common DNA and genes. This sample lists more than 300,000 distinct CDR3 sequences; roughly 15% were detected once. 5.5% to 8% of the sample belongs to the ten largest clones. Sequencing was carried out using peripheral blood. All receptors come from a young woman with stable Graves' hyperthyroidism. Donor details come from another sample of the same person, matched by shared clones.

There are a few counts of this clonotype. The CDR3 loop is CASSHSYPGQGLNTEAFF. The CDR3 DNA is TGCGCCAGCAGCCATTCATACCCGGGACAGGGGTTGAACACTGAAGCTTTCTTT. This chain uses TRBV4-1 with TRBJ1-1; 10 nucleotides match TRBD1. The CDR3 consists of 18 residues. V lost 3 bases to trimming and J lost 0 bases; unmatched junction nucleotides: 10. The germline V gene has CDR1 MGHRA and CDR2 YSYEKL.

This clonotype was counted at least ten times. The CDR3 DNA follows: TGTGCCAGCAGCTTTACAGCCTACGAGCAGTACTTC. Translating gives CASSFTAYEQYF. J is TRBJ2-7 and V is TRBV7-9, with D uncertain. The V gene's germline CDR1 is SEHNR and CDR2 FQNEAQ (reference sequence). With 3 bases removed from V and 2 bases from J, the gap between germline ends came to 5 bases. CDR3 size: 12 residues.

Many counts were recorded for this clonotype. The genes are TRBV6-1 and TRBJ2-2, with D maybe TRBD1 (6 bases). Germline V gives CDR1 MNHNS, CDR2 SASEGT. V was trimmed by 10 bases and J by 2 bases, leaving 11 bases between them. The CDR3 runs to 13 residues. CDR3 residues: CATLGHNTGELFF. The DNA of the CDR3 is TGTGCCACCTTGGGACATAACACCGGGGAGCTGTTTTTT.

This clonotype was recorded many times. The chain links TRBV11-2 to TRBJ1-3; possible D gene TRBD1, 6 bases. The length of the CDR3 is 16 residues. The germline CDR1 and CDR2 sequences are SGHAT and FQNNGV. The V gene lost 5 bases and the J gene lost 2 bases, with 16 bases spanning the gap. The chain's CDR3 is CASSADRRLTGNTIYF. As DNA, the CDR3 is TGTGCCAGCAGCGCCGACAGGCGCCTAACTGGAAACACCATATATTTT. Drawing the rest from reference TRBV11-2 and TRBJ1-3, the complete variable domain is EAGVAQSPRYKIIEKRQSVAFWCNPISGHATLYWYQQILGQGPKLLIQFQNNGVVDDSQLPKDRFSAERLKGVDSTLKIQPAKLEDSAVYLCASSADRRLTGNTIYFGEGSWLTVV.

V and J are TRBV18 and TRBJ1-1; TRBD1 matches 7 bases. The ends lost 5 bases at V and 4 bases at J; junction bases unmatched: 7. This CDR3 spans 14 amino acids. The germline V gene has CDR1 KGHSH and CDR2 LQKENI. CDR3 protein: CASSGRQGSTEAFF. The CDR3 coding sequence is TGTGCCAGCTCAGGAAGACAGGGATCCACTGAAGCTTTCTTT.

The CDR3 protein is CASSGNNEQYF. The CDR3 nucleotides read TGCGCCAGCAGCGGGAACAACGAGCAGTACTTC. The chain links TRBV5-1 to TRBJ2-7; no clear D. This CDR3 region has 11 residues. Germline V CDR1 and CDR2: SGHRS, YFSETQ. The V gene lost 4 bases and the J gene lost 5 bases, with 7 bases spanning the gap.

This rearrangement joins TRBV7-2 to TRBJ1-6, with 7 bases matching TRBD1. This CDR3 spans 15 amino acids. V was pared by 5 bases and J by 7 bases, with 8 bases of the junction left unmatched. The V gene's germline CDR1 is SGHTA and CDR2 FQGNSA. The DNA for the CDR3 is TGTGCCAGCAGCCCCCTGAACAGGGGAAATTCACCCCTCCACTTT. Its protein is CASSPLNRGNSPLHF.

There are many counts of this clonotype. The rearrangement joins TRBV11-2 to TRBJ2-2, with 12 nucleotides matching TRBD2. Germline V gene data show CDR1 as SGHAT and CDR2 as FQNNGV. This CDR3 is 18 amino acids long. V lost 4 bases, J lost 1 base, and 7 bases stayed unmatched. CDR3 nucleotide sequence: TGTGCCAGCAGCTGGACACTAGCGGGGGGCGGGAACACCGGGGAGCTGTTTTTT. It is translated as CASSWTLAGGGNTGELFF.

At least ten counts were recorded for this clonotype. This chain connects TRBV6-1 to TRBJ2-2; TRBD2 matches at 12 bases. The ends lost 6 bases at V and 5 bases at J; junction bases unmatched: 7. Germline CDR1 is MNHNS and CDR2 is SASEGT. This CDR3 has 16 amino acids. CDR3 DNA: TGTGCCAGCAGAAGGACTAGCGGGGTTTTTACCGGGGAGCTGTTTTTT. Amino acids: CASRRTSGVFTGELFF.

This clonotype was seen ten or more times. The chain recombines TRBV6-2 or TRBV6-3 with TRBJ1-2, with a possible D match to TRBD1 (6 bases). The ends were cut back, 4 bases at V and 5 bases at J, with 17 bases in the middle. The length of the CDR3 is 15 residues. Germline assignment: CDR1 MNHEY and CDR2 SVGEGT. The CDR3 DNA reads TGTGCCAGCAGTTTGAAGGACAGACCCACTTATGGCTACACCTTC. Translated, it gives CASSLKDRPTYGYTF.

This clonotype appeared many times. This chain links TRBV7-2 with TRBJ1-5; D not certain. The germline V and J ends were trimmed by 7 bases and 7 bases, with 8 bases remaining between them. CDR3 length: 11 amino acids. Germline V gives CDR1 SGHTA, CDR2 FQGNSA. The CDR3 region has the DNA TGTGCCAGCACTATGAGGCAGCCCCAGCATTTT. Residues: CASTMRQPQHF.

This clonotype was seen a handful of times. The J gene is TRBJ1-6, the V gene TRBV19; TRBD1 agrees at 7 bases. The CDR3 is 13 residues long. Germline assignment: CDR1 LNHDA and CDR2 SQIVND (reference sequence). Unmatched junction bases numbered 9, after V lost 4 bases and J lost 15 bases. CDR3 in amino acids: CASSTRQGTHLHF. The CDR3 DNA sequence: TGTGCCAGTAGTACGCGACAGGGTACACACCTCCACTTT.

This chain connects TRBV5-1 to TRBJ1-1; D gene ambiguous. The CDR3 covers 14 residues. V was cut by 3 bases and J by 1 base, with 10 bases left in between. Germline assignment: CDR1 SGHRS and CDR2 YFSETQ. The CDR3 here is CASSSRRGNTEAFF. In DNA, the CDR3 is TGCGCCAGCAGCTCCCGACGGGGGAACACTGAAGCTTTCTTT.

This clonotype was recorded many times. V usage is TRBV6-2 or TRBV6-3 and J usage is TRBJ2-5; a weak D match, TRBD2 (5 bases). The V gene's germline CDR1 is MNHEY and CDR2 SVGEGT. The CDR3 loop spans 14 amino acids. The V end lost 2 bases, the J end lost 5 bases, and 12 bases lay between the germline ends. The CDR3 loop is CASSYSGPWETQYF. CDR3 coding DNA: TGTGCCAGCAGTTACAGCGGTCCCTGGGAGACCCAGTACTTC.

This clonotype was counted ten times or more. J is TRBJ1-1 and V is TRBV11-2, with a tentative D call TRBD1 (6 bases). Trimming shortened V by 2 bases and J by 7 bases, and 11 bases separated the two germline ends. The CDR3 loop spans 13 amino acids. Germline CDR1 is SGHAT and CDR2 is FQNNGV. The CDR3, as DNA: TGTGCCAGCAGCTTATTTCAGGGGTATGAAGCTTTCTTT. It translates to CASSLFQGYEAFF.

The sample holds many counts of this clonotype. The chain employs TRBV28 and TRBJ1-2; 9 nucleotides align to TRBD1. CDR1 and CDR2 (germline): MDHEN, SYDVKM. V was pared by 7 bases and J by 6 bases, with 15 bases of the junction left unmatched. This CDR3 is 16 amino acids long. The chain's CDR3 is CASITGDRDRVDGYTF. The CDR3 nucleotides are TGTGCCAGCATCACAGGCGACCGGGACAGGGTAGATGGCTACACCTTC.

This clonotype was recorded at least ten times. V usage is TRBV10-3 and J usage is TRBJ2-7; 8 nucleotides line up with TRBD2. The CDR3 is 15 amino acids. Unmatched junction bases numbered 4, after V lost 1 base and J lost 2 bases. Germline V CDR1 and CDR2: ENHRY, SYGVKD. DNA of the CDR3: TGTGCCATCAGTGAGTGGCGGGGGGCCCCCTACGAGCAGTACTTC. Amino acids: CAISEWRGAPYEQYF.

This clonotype has more than one count but fewer than ten. This chain joins TRBV28 and TRBJ2-5; D remains ambiguous. V lost 3 bases to trimming and J lost 5 bases, with 4 bases between them. CDR3 size: 11 residues. Germline CDR1 reads MDHEN; CDR2 reads SYDVKM. The CDR3 DNA is TGTGCCAGCAGTTTCTTTGAGACCCAGTACTTC. This codes for CASSFFETQYF.

Ten or more counts support this clonotype. J is TRBJ2-7 and V is TRBV20-1, with 7 positions matching TRBD1. J was trimmed by 1 base and V by 0 bases; bases with no gene match: 6. Germline V gene sequence: CDR1 DFQATT, CDR2 SNEGSKA (reference sequence). The CDR3 sequence is 15 residues long. CDR3 region: CSARDGQDFSYEQYF. CDR3 nucleotide sequence: TGCAGTGCTAGAGACGGACAGGACTTTTCCTACGAGCAGTACTTC.

The sample holds many counts of this clonotype. The V call is TRBV20-1, the J call TRBJ2-5; TRBD2 agrees at 10 bases. Germline CDR1 reads DFQATT; CDR2 reads SNEGSKA (reference sequence). V lost 0 bases and J lost 5; bases outside the gene matches: 6. This CDR3 is 15 amino acids long. Here the CDR3 DNA reads TGCAGTGCTAGAGATAGCCTAGCGGGGGCCGAGACCCAGTACTTC. Its protein product is CSARDSLAGAETQYF.

There are many counts of this clonotype. The CDR3 DNA sequence: TGTGCCAGCAGTGACCGGGACAGGGCGTTCGGCTACACCTTC. Translated, it gives CASSDRDRAFGYTF. The chain uses TRBV25-1 and TRBJ1-2, with 9 bases that match TRBD1. Germline V gene lookup returns CDR1 MGHDK and CDR2 SYGVNS. Losses at the gene ends were 3 bases for V and 8 bases for J; bases not matched to a gene: 7. The CDR3 extends over 14 amino acids.

Many counts were recorded for this clonotype. The genes are TRBV5-1 and TRBJ2-5; 7 bases agree with TRBD2. CDR1 and CDR2 (germline): SGHRS, YFSETQ. V was pared by 3 bases and J by 2 bases, with 4 bases of the junction left unmatched. The CDR3 has 14 amino acids. As DNA, the CDR3 is TGCGCCAGCAGCTCGGGCGGGGGACAAGAGACCCAGTACTTC. It is translated as CASSSGGGQETQYF.

This clonotype was detected ten times or more. This rearrangement joins TRBV12-3 or TRBV12-4 to TRBJ1-2; 7 bases match TRBD1. Trimming at V came to 5 bases and at J to 2 bases, leaving 2 bases not matched to a gene. CDR3 length equals 13 residues. The DNA for the CDR3 is TGTGCCAGCAGTCGACAGGGCAACTATGGCTACACCTTC. Translating it yields CASSRQGNYGYTF.